One sample yielded the 18 T cell receptor beta chains listed below, sequenced in a study of CD8+CD57+ T cells in acquired aplastic anemia. Genomic DNA provided the template from which TCR beta VDJ and CDR3 profiles were obtained. TCRdb reprocessed the reads via MiXCR and lists one record per CDR3 protein. The table includes 260,000 or so distinct CDR3 sequences, approximately 86% detected once. The sequenced patients had an expansion of CD8+CD57+ cells seen by flow cytometry. Sequencing used sorted CD4+, CD8+, or CD8+CD57+ T cells (not recorded which) from PBMCs. The receptors were sampled from a human donor with aplastic anemia.

This clonotype has a count of ten or more. The rearrangement uses TRBV6-5 and TRBJ1-2; D possibly corresponds to TRBD1 (5 bases). CDR1 MNHEY and CDR2 SVGAGI come from the germline V gene. CDR3 length: 14 amino acids. Between the trimmed V and J ends, which lost 4 bases and 4 bases, there was a span of 13 bases. For the CDR3, the DNA is TGTGCCAGCAGTTTGGGGCGTTTACGCTATGGCTACACCTTC. This gives the protein CASSLGRLRYGYTF.

V gene TRBV4-3 combines with J gene TRBJ1-5; TRBD1 might be the D (6 bases). CDR1 is LGHNA and CDR2 is YSLEER in the germline V gene. The CDR3 length is 16 residues. V was shortened by 3 bases and J by 4 bases, with 16 bases between the two germline ends. The CDR3 protein is CASSHTGTRVNQPQHF. CDR3 DNA sequence: TGCGCCAGCAGCCATACAGGGACGAGGGTAAATCAGCCCCAGCATTTT.

On this clonotype: At one boundary the junction diverges from the germline segment, which might be a read error. The chain carries TRBV7-6 and TRBJ2-7; possibly TRBD2 for D (6 bases). Germline V lookup: CDR1 SGHVS, CDR2 FNYEAQ. The CDR3 has 14 amino acids. CDR3: CASTLRRVPSGPNF. CDR3 DNA sequence: TGTGCCAGCACCCTACGGAGGGTCCCCTCTGGGCCCAACTTC.

Of note for this clonotype: At one boundary the junction diverges from the germline segment, which might be a read error. The chain recombines TRBV7-3 with TRBJ1-1, with a possible D match to TRBD1 (5 bases). Per the germline V gene, CDR1 is SGHTA and CDR2 is FQGTGA. The CDR3 runs 15 residues. Written as DNA, the CDR3 is TGTGCCAGCAGCTCAGATCTGACAGTGGATACTGAGGCTTTCTTT. It yields the protein CASSSDLTVDTEAFF.

The chain recombines TRBV7-8 with TRBJ2-7; possibly TRBD2 for D (6 bases). Germline V gives CDR1 SGHVS, CDR2 FQNEAQ. The CDR3 consists of 15 residues. This CDR3 is CASSLVGGPAKEHYV. In DNA form, the CDR3 reads TGTGCCAGCAGCTTAGTGGGAGGACCCGCTAAGGAGCATTACGTC.

CDR3 amino acids: CATSGRGLAYLESEAFF. In nucleotides, the CDR3 is TGTGCCACCAGCGGCCGGGGGCTAGCGTATTTGGAATCTGAAGCTTTCTTT. The rearrangement links TRBV15 to TRBJ1-1; D perhaps matches TRBD1 (6 bases). The V gene lost 5 bases and the J gene lost 6 bases, with 25 bases spanning the gap. Germline assignment: CDR1 LNHNV and CDR2 YYDKDF (reference sequence). The CDR3 has 17 amino acids.

As for this clonotype: Because it lacks the conserved phenylalanine or tryptophan at the end, this CDR3 is likely a read error. This chain uses TRBV2 with TRBJ1-2, with 10 bases matching TRBD1. The germline CDR1 and CDR2 sequences are SNHLY and FYNNEI. The CDR3 runs to 16 residues. Germline trimming cut 6 bases from V and 3 bases from J; bases unmatched to any gene: 10. The CDR3 loop reads CASRARDRGLDYGYTC. In DNA form, the CDR3 reads TGTGCCAGCAGGGCACGGGACAGGGGCTTGGACTATGGCTACACCTGC.

Ten or more counts support this clonotype. This chain uses TRBV2 with TRBJ2-1; D may be TRBD1 or TRBD2 (6 bases each). The J call may be mistaken, given a closer DNA end match to TRBJ2-7. CDR1 is SNHLY, CDR2 FYNNEI, per germline. The CDR3 runs 13 residues. The CDR3 loop reads CASGDGGTDEQYF. The CDR3 region has the DNA TGTGCCAGCGGGGACGGGGGCACAGATGAGCAGTACTTC.

Worth noting for this clonotype: This likely comes from a read error, as the CDR3 has no conserved phenylalanine or tryptophan at its end. The DNA is left out, because the CDR3 cannot be placed on it with certainty; the CDR3 is given as TCRdb lists it. The chain combines TRBV7-2 with TRBJ2-6. The CDR3 is 8 residues long, counting both termini. Germline loops: CDR1 SGHTA, CDR2 FQGNSA. The CDR3 sequence is CASSLETS.

J is TRBJ1-1 and V is TRBV7-2; D remains ambiguous. The CDR3 totals 15 residues. Per the germline V gene, CDR1 is SGHTA and CDR2 is FQGNSA. Trimming removed 5 bases at V and 6 bases at J, with 19 bases between. The CDR3 is CASSLVVAGDAEAFF. CDR3 DNA: TGTGCCAGCAGCCTCGTTGTGGCAGGCGACGCTGAAGCTTTCTTT.

The V call is TRBV19, the J call TRBJ2-5, with a tentative D call TRBD2 (5 bases). Germline V gene lookup returns CDR1 LNHDA and CDR2 SQIVND (reference sequence). The CDR3 covers 13 residues. V dropped 5 bases and J dropped 5 bases, with 12 bases sitting between them. CDR3 in amino acids: CASSPLGEETQYF. CDR3 bases: TGTGCCAGTAGTCCCCTCGGGGAGGAGACCCAGTACTTC. The full variable domain, rest sourced from reference TRBV19 and TRBJ2-5, is DGGITQSPKYLFRKEGQNVTLSCEQNLNHDAMYWYRQDPGQGLRLIYYSQIVNDFQKGDIAEGYSVSREKKESFPLTVTSAQKNPTAFYLCASSPLGEETQYFGPGTRLLVL.

This clonotype was counted a single time. The gene calls are TRBV9 and TRBJ2-7; D assignment may be TRBD1 or TRBD2 (7 bases each). Looked up from germline, CDR1 is SGDLS and CDR2 is YYNGEE. V lost 4 bases and J lost 7, with 24 bases in between. This CDR3 region has 16 residues. DNA for the CDR3: TGTGCCAGCAGCACAGCGGGACAGAGCACACTGACGGAGCAGTACGTC. It translates to CASSTAGQSTLTEQYV.

V usage is TRBV10-3 and J usage is TRBJ1-3; 11 bases align to TRBD1. CDR1 ENHRY and CDR2 SYGVKD come from the germline V gene. J was trimmed by 2 bases and V by 9 bases; bases with no gene match: 6. The CDR3 spans 15 residues. The CDR3 region is CAIEGTGGAGNTIYF. CDR3 nucleotide sequence: TGTGCCATAGAGGGGACAGGGGGAGCTGGAAACACCATATATTTT.

The count of this clonotype is one. The V and J genes are TRBV2 and TRBJ2-3; the D is unclear. The CDR3 covers 14 residues. The germline V gene has CDR1 SNHLY and CDR2 FYNNEI. With 1 base removed from V and 13 bases from J, the gap between germline ends came to 18 bases. CDR3: CASSEGPGRTAEYF. The CDR3 DNA reads as TGTGCCAGCAGTGAAGGGCCTGGTCGGACCGCGGAGTATTTT.

This chain uses TRBV9 with TRBJ1-5; D not resolved. Germline loops: CDR1 SGDLS, CDR2 YYNGEE. The CDR3 runs to 11 residues. Between the trimmed V and J ends, which lost 2 bases and 5 bases, there was a span of 2 bases. The CDR3 spells CASSVDQPQHF. As DNA, the CDR3 is TGTGCCAGCAGCGTGGATCAGCCCCAGCATTTT.

The J gene is TRBJ2-1, the V gene TRBV24-1; a possible D gene is TRBD1 (7 bases). The CDR3 runs 13 residues. The V gene lost 9 bases and the J gene lost 8 bases, with 16 bases spanning the gap. Germline CDR1 is KGHDR and CDR2 is SFDVKD. The CDR3 region has the DNA TGTGCCACCTTTGCAGGGGGGATCGATGAGCAGTTCTTC. Amino acid sequence: CATFAGGIDEQFF.

On this clonotype itself: Here the CDR3 omits its conserved ending phenylalanine or tryptophan, so a read error is the likely source. Because the CDR3's place on the DNA is in doubt, the DNA is left out and the CDR3 is given as listed by TCRdb. This chain uses TRBV7-9 with TRBJ1-1. The CDR3 has 12 residues if both end residues are counted. The germline CDR1 and CDR2 sequences are SEHNR and FQNEAQ (reference sequence). CDR3 protein: CATSLGVSGGFV.

Points on this clonotype: An end of the junction does not agree with germline; a read error may underlie this. This chain joins TRBV7-2 and TRBJ2-7; no definite D call. Per the germline V gene, CDR1 is SGHTA and CDR2 is FQGNSA. There are 15 residues in the CDR3. This CDR3 is CASSSDGRKAYEQYF. Here the CDR3 DNA reads TGTGCCAGCAGCTCGGACGGCAGGAAAGCCTACGAGCAATACTTC.